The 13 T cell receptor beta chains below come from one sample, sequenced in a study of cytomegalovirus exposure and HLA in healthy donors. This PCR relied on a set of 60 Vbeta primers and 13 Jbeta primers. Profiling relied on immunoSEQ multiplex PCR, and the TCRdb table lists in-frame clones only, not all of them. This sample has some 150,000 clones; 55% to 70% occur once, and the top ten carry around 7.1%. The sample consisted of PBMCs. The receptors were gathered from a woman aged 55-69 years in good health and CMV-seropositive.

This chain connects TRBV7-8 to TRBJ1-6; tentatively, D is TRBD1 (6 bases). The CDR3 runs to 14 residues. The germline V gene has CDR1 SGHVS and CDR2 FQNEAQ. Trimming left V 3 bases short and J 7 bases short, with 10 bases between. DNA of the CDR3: TGTGCCAGCAGCTTTACAGGGACAAATTCACCCCTCCACTTT. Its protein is CASSFTGTNSPLHF. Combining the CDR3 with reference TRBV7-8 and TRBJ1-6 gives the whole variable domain GAGVSQSPRYKVAKRGQDVALRCDPISGHVSLFWYQQALGQGPEFLTYFQNEAQLDKSGLPSDRFFAERPEGSVSTLKIQRTQQEDSAVYLCASSFTGTNSPLHFGNGTRLTVT.

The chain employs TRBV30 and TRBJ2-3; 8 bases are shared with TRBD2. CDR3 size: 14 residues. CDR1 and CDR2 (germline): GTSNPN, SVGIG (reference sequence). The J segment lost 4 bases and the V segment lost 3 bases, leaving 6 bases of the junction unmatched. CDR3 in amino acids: CAWRAGEVPDTQYF. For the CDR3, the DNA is TGTGCCTGGAGAGCGGGAGAGGTCCCAGATACGCAGTATTTT. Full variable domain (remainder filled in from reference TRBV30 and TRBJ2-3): SQTIHQWPATLVQPVGSPLSLECTVEGTSNPNLYWYRQAAGRGLQLLFYSVGIGQISSEVPQNLSASRPQDRQFILSSKKLLLSDSGFYLCAWRAGEVPDTQYFGPGTRLTVL.

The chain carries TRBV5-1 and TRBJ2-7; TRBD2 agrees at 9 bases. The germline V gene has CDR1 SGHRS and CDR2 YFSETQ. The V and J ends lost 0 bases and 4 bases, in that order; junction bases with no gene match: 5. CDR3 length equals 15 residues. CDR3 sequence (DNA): TGCGCCAGCAGCTTGGTAGCGGGAGAATTTTACGAGCAGTACTTC. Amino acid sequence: CASSLVAGEFYEQYF.

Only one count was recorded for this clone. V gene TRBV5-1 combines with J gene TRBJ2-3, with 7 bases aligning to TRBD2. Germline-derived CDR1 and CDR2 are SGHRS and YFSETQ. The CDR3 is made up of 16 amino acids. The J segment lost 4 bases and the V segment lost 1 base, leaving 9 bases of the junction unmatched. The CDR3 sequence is CASSLSGEGLADTQYF. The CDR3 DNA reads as TGCGCCAGCAGCTTGTCCGGGGAGGGCCTGGCAGATACGCAGTATTTT.

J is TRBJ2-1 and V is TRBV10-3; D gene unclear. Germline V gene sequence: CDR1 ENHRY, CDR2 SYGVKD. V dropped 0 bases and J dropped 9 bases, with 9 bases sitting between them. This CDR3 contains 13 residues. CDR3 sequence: CAISESYVREQFF. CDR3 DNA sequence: TGTGCCATCAGTGAGTCGTACGTGCGTGAGCAGTTCTTC.

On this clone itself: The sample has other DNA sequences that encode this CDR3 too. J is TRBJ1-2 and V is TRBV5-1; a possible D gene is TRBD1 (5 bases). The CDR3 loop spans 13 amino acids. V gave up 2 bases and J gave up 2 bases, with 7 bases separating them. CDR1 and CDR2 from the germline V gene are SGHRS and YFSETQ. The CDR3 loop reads CASSFDSNYGYTF. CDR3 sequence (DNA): TGCGCCAGCAGCTTCGACAGCAACTATGGCTACACCTTC.

For the CDR3, the DNA is TGTGCCAGCAGAGGATCCAGGGGCGGCTATGGCTACACCTTC. It translates to CASRGSRGGYGYTF. The chain has TRBV28 and TRBJ1-2; possible D gene TRBD1, 6 bases. Germline V gives CDR1 MDHEN, CDR2 SYDVKM. V lost 6 bases and J lost 4, with 15 bases in between. The CDR3 totals 14 residues.

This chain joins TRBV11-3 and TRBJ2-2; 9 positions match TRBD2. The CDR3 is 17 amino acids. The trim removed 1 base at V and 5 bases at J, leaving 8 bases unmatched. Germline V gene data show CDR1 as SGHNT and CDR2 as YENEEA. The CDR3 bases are TGTGCCAGCAGCTTAGTACCGGGACTAGCTGGGACCGGGGAGCTGTTTTTT. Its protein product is CASSLVPGLAGTGELFF.

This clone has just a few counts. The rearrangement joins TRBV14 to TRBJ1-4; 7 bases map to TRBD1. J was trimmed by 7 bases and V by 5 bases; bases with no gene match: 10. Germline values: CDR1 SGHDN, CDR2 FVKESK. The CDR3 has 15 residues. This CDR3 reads CASSARQGGSEKLFF. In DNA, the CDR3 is TGTGCCAGCAGCGCCCGACAGGGTGGGAGTGAAAAACTGTTTTTT. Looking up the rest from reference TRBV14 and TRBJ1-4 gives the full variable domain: EAGVTQFPSHSVIEKGQTVTLRCDPISGHDNLYWYRRVMGKEIKFLLHFVKESKQDESGMPNNRFLAERTGGTYSTLKVQPAELEDSGVYFCASSARQGGSEKLFFGSGTQLSVL.

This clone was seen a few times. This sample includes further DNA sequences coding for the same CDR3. CDR3 region: CASRLAGSYEQYF. Written as DNA, the CDR3 is TGTGCCAGCAGGCTCGCGGGCTCCTACGAGCAGTACTTC. The genes are TRBV28 and TRBJ2-7; tentatively, D is TRBD2 (5 bases). This CDR3 is built from 13 residues. Trimming left V 6 bases short and J 0 bases short, with 9 bases between. Germline V CDR1 and CDR2: MDHEN, SYDVKM. The variable domain in full, completed from reference TRBV28 and TRBJ2-7, reads DVKVTQSSRYLVKRTGEKVFLECVQDMDHENMFWYRQDPGLGLRLIYFSYDVKMKEKGDIPEGYSVSREKKERFSLILESASTNQTSMYLCASRLAGSYEQYFGPGTRLTVT.

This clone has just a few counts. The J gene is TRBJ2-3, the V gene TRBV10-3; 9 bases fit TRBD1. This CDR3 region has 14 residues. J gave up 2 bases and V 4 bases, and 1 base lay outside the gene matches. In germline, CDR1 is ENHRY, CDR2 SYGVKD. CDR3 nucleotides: TGTGCCATCAGTGGGGACAGGGACACAGATACGCAGTATTTT. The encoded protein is CAISGDRDTDTQYF.

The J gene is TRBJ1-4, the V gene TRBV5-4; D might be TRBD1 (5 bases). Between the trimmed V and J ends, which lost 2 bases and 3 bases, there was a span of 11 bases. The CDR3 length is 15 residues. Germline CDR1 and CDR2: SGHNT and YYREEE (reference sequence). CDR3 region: CASSFGGGANEKLFF. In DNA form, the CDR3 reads TGTGCCAGCAGCTTTGGGGGGGGAGCTAATGAAAAACTGTTTTTT.

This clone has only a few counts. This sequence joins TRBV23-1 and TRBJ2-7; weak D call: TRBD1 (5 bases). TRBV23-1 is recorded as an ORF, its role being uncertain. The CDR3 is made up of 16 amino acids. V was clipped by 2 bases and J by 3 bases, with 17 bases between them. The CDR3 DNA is TGCGCCAGCAGTCAAGGGCCAGGGCGCTCCATCTACGAGCAGTACTTC. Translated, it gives CASSQGPGRSIYEQYF.